These 5 T cell receptor beta chains originate from one sample sequenced in a study of vaccination and CD4 T cells after COVID-19. The Oncomine TCR Beta short-read assay was what sequenced the DNA obtained from cultured CD4+ T cells. TCRdb processed the PCR reads anew with MiXCR; each CDR3 protein has one entry. The data show tens of thousands of distinct CDR3 sequences, roughly 44% seen once. Time point reported: late sampling 161 to 241 days after vaccination in a few convalescent patients. The treatment denotes: roughly nine-day PBMC culture with coronavirus spike peptide pools or control peptides (ViraFEST assay). Their recognized antigens are unknown. Specimen: CD4+ T cells from blood, cultured in vitro, collected about 7 months after SARS-CoV-2 vaccination. These receptors all stem from a human donor who had recovered from COVID-19.

The CDR3 reads CSARSEETQYF. The CDR3, as DNA: TGCAGTGCTAGATCAGAAGAGACCCAGTACTTC. This rearrangement joins TRBV20-1 to TRBJ2-5; D uncertain. The CDR3 is 11 amino acids. The V end lost 2 bases, the J end lost 3 bases, and 4 bases lay between the germline ends. Germline V lookup: CDR1 DFQATT, CDR2 SNEGSKA (reference sequence).

The chain recombines TRBV6-2 or TRBV6-3 with TRBJ2-6; weak D call: TRBD1 (5 bases). The CDR3 contains 21 residues. Germline assignment: CDR1 MNHEY and CDR2 SVGEGT. V dropped 4 bases and J dropped 0 bases, with 25 bases sitting between them. Written as DNA, the CDR3 is TGTGCCAGCAGTTCCCCGGTTTTAGGGGCCTCCTCTAGCTCTGGGGCCAACGTCCTGACTTTC. Amino acid sequence: CASSSPVLGASSSSGANVLTF.

V is TRBV6-2 or TRBV6-3 and J is TRBJ1-5; 7 bases map to TRBD1. The CDR3 extends over 16 amino acids. Germline values: CDR1 MNHEY, CDR2 SVGEGT. V was pared by 5 bases and J by 6 bases, with 13 bases of the junction left unmatched. CDR3 DNA: TGTGCCAGCAGTACGGAACAGGGGTTTAGGGGTCAGCCCCAGCATTTT. Translation gives CASSTEQGFRGQPQHF.

V is TRBV27 and J is TRBJ2-3, with 7 positions matching TRBD2. V gave up 5 bases and J gave up 8 bases; unmatched junction bases: 10. Germline CDR1 and CDR2: MNHEY and SMNVEV (reference sequence). There are 14 residues in the CDR3. CDR3 sequence: CASSKLAREGTQYF. CDR3 nucleotide sequence: TGTGCCAGCAGTAAACTAGCGAGAGAGGGTACGCAGTATTTT.

In this sample, this clonotype turned up once. The chain employs TRBV4-1 and TRBJ2-3; D is unresolved. The CDR3 is made up of 11 amino acids. Germline lookup yields CDR1 MGHRA and CDR2 YSYEKL. V lost 6 bases and J lost 3, with 4 bases in between. CDR3 loop: CASRETDTQYF. The CDR3 DNA sequence: TGCGCCAGCAGGGAAACAGATACGCAGTATTTT.